The table lists the clone carrying this T cell receptor (beta chain) with many counts. The target antigen is unknown. Separate cDNA molecules received unique molecular identifiers, which the library attached to them. Per the authors' pipeline: With a range of roughly 23,224 to 690,600, the median per sample was 95,638 TCRs. TCRdb re-called the RACE reads with MiXCR, one entry per CDR3 protein. The V and J calls reflect TCRdb's pipeline rather than the authors' work. This table has approximately 100,000 distinct CDR3 sequences, about 10% appearing once. This record comes from a study of human T cells and chemical hapten exposure. Study in general: Small pooled library volume differences mainly caused per-sample TCR yield variation. Whole-study findings and limits: Expanded TCRs were compared with controls, and the expanded TCRs formed significantly more large CDR3 similarity clusters.

Time point indicated: patch test 1, 2 weeks after DPC sensitization. The sample's treatment: therapeutic diphenylcyclopropenone sensitization with weekly scalp DPC. The clonotype was recovered from a woman aged 40 to 55 with alopecia areata. Some clones in this sample may be carry-over from other donors' samples. Source: whole blood, taken in connection with sensitization to the hapten diphenylcyclopropenone (DPC).

The chain's CDR3 is CASSYEAYYGYTF. As DNA, the CDR3 is TGTGCCAGCAGTTACGAGGCCTACTATGGCTACACCTTC. The chain carries TRBV6-6 and TRBJ1-2; D not resolved. Trimming left V 2 bases short and J 3 bases short, with 7 bases between. CDR1 and CDR2 (germline): MNHNY, SVGAGI (reference sequence). CDR3 length: 13 residues.